The clone carrying this T cell receptor beta chain was observed at least ten times. Its target is not known. As to time point: persistent/refractory GD, antithyroid drugs over 5 years with positive TRAb. Scientists built the TCR library using RNA that was extracted from PBMCs. Graves' disease diagnoses followed American Thyroid Association guidelines. This sample is part of a study of regulatory T cells in long-lasting Graves disease. In the study overall: It was over 5 years of antithyroid drugs, with positive TSH receptor antibodies, that meant persistent Graves' disease.

Library construction for TCR beta used iRepertoire HTBI primers and Arm-PCR of CDR3 regions. Authors' methods: In the combined samples, approximately 62 TRBV and 14 TRBJ segments were identified. TCRdb reprocessed the multiplex PCR reads with MiXCR, giving one entry per CDR3 protein. Clone size and V and J calls follow TCRdb, not the original study. The data contain about 470,000 distinct CDR3 sequences, around 21% of them singletons. The study's findings and limits: Segments TRBV28, TRBJ1-2 and TRBJ2-5 showed preferential usage in persistent disease.

The CDR3 has 15 amino acids. Trimming took 1 base from V and 1 from J; bases not matched to a gene: 6. CDR1 and CDR2 from the germline V gene are SQVTM and ANQGSEA. V is TRBV29-1 and J is TRBJ1-1; 7 bases agree with TRBD1. The TCR sequence derives from a female donor with Graves disease. Sequenced here: peripheral blood mononuclear cells (PBMCs), sampled when the disease was refractory, from a patient treated with antithyroid drugs. The CDR3 region is CSVEGTGQTNTEAFF. In DNA form, the CDR3 reads TGCAGCGTTGAAGGTACGGGACAGACGAACACTGAAGCTTTCTTT.